The text below deals with one TCR beta chain. Its antigen remains unknown. This entry is derived from a study of T cells after yellow fever vaccination. Study conclusions and caveats: Repertoires obtained by FACS sorting could include abundant clonotypes that entered as contaminants from the bulk population.

TCRdb re-called the 5' RACE reads with MiXCR, one entry per CDR3 protein. The sample shows some 200,000 distinct CDR3 sequences, approximately 10% of them seen only once. This CDR3 is built from 15 residues. V shed 4 bases and J shed 7 bases, with 17 bases lying between them. CDR1 is MGHRA, CDR2 YSYEKL, per germline. The V call is TRBV4-1, the J call TRBJ1-5, with unresolved D. The clonotype was recovered from a man younger than 35 who received the YFV17D yellow fever vaccine. The material was CD8+ T cells sorted from PBMCs, obtained 15 days after the yellow fever booster vaccination. In DNA form, the CDR3 reads TGCGCCAGCAGCCTTTATCTCTCGGGAAGCCAGCCCCAGCATTTT. Translation gives CASSLYLSGSQPQHF.